This T cell receptor beta chain is from a study of T-cell reconstitution after alpha-beta-depleted transplantation in children. Findings of the study overall: T-cell numbers and diversity one year post-transplant derived largely from freshly generated T cells. Expanded graft clones, several hundred of them, were reportedly the source of alpha-beta T cells about two months after transplant.

In the case of this clonotype: No antigen is known for it.

The TCRbeta library incorporated unique molecular identifiers. TCRdb reanalysed the PCR reads using MiXCR and keeps one entry per CDR3 protein. The sample includes fewer than 700,000 distinct CDR3 sequences, about 23% of them seen just once. This sequence originates from a boy under three years old who had a stem cell transplant for acute myeloid leukemia, so the T cells may come from the graft donor. The starting material was PBMCs, mostly from graft donor cells, obtained 360 days after TCRalphabeta/CD19-depleted stem cell transplant.

Here the CDR3 DNA reads TGTGCCAGCAGACCTACGGGACTAGGCGAACGCCAGTTCTTC. Protein product: CASRPTGLGERQFF. The chain uses TRBV6-2 or TRBV6-3 and TRBJ2-1, with 8 positions matching TRBD2. Trimming at V came to 6 bases and at J to 13 bases, leaving 14 bases not matched to a gene. Germline loops: CDR1 MNHEY, CDR2 SVGEGT. There are 14 residues in the CDR3.